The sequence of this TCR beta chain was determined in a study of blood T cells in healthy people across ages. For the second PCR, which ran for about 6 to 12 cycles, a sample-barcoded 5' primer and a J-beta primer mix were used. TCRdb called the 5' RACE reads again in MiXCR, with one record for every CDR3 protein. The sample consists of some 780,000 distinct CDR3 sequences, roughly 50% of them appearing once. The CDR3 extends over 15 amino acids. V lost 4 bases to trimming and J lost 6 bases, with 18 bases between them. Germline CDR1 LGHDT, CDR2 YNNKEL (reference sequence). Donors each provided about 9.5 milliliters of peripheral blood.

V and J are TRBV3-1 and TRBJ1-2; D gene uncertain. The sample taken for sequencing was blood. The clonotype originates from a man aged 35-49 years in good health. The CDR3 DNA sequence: TGTGCCAGCAGCCGTTCGACTGGACTTCCCGATGGCTACACCTTC. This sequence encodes CASSRSTGLPDGYTF.